One sample yielded the 23 T cell receptor beta chains listed below, sequenced in a study of blood T cells in healthy people across ages. It was with a sample-barcoded 5' primer and a J-beta primer mix that a second PCR of roughly 7 to 12 cycles was run. One entry per CDR3 protein, called by TCRdb with MiXCR from the 5' RACE reads. The sample lists about 780,000 distinct CDR3 sequences, roughly 46% occurring once. The specimen was blood. The receptors derive from an elderly man in good health.

This clonotype was observed a few times. The V gene is TRBV4-2, the J gene TRBJ2-7, with 15 bases that match TRBD2. The length of the CDR3 is 16 residues. Trimming removed 3 bases from V and 3 bases from J; junction bases left unmatched: 3. Germline values: CDR1 LGHNA, CDR2 YNFKEQ. The CDR3 here is CASSQGTSGRYYEQYF. The CDR3 bases are TGTGCCAGCAGCCAGGGGACTAGCGGGAGGTACTACGAGCAGTACTTC.

V gene TRBV7-3 combines with J gene TRBJ1-5; D is undetermined. The CDR3 spans 16 residues. The germline gives CDR1 SGHTA, CDR2 FQGTGA. The ends were cut back, 4 bases at V and 2 bases at J, with 15 bases in the middle. CDR3 DNA: TGTGCCAGCAGCTACAACGACCCGAGGGGCAATCAGCCCCAGCATTTT. Its translation is CASSYNDPRGNQPQHF.

The rearrangement uses TRBV7-2 and TRBJ2-2, with D perhaps being TRBD1 or TRBD2 (6 bases each). The length of the CDR3 is 17 residues. Germline V lookup: CDR1 SGHTA, CDR2 FQGNSA. Trimming took off 5 bases at V and 2 bases at J, with 18 bases between the two ends. DNA of the CDR3: TGTGCCAGCAGCCGCCAAACCGGGGGCCTAAACACCGGGGAGCTGTTTTTT. This translates into CASSRQTGGLNTGELFF.

Only a few counts were recorded for this clonotype. The J gene is TRBJ2-1, the V gene TRBV7-9; TRBD2 aligns across 11 bases. The CDR3 consists of 15 residues. Germline CDR1 is SEHNR and CDR2 is FQNEAQ (reference sequence). With 5 bases clipped from V and 5 bases from J, the junction kept 5 bases outside the gene matches. The CDR3 region is CASSMGLAEHNEQFF. The CDR3, as DNA: TGTGCCAGCAGCATGGGACTAGCGGAACACAATGAGCAGTTCTTC. The whole variable domain, filled in from reference TRBV7-9 and TRBJ2-1, reads DTGVSQNPRHKITKRGQNVTFRCDPISEHNRLYWYRQTLGQGPEFLTYFQNEAQLEKSRLLSDRFSAERPKGSFSTLEIQRTEQGDSAMYLCASSMGLAEHNEQFFGPGTRLTVL.

To note about this clonotype: This could be a read error, since a much larger clone is one nucleotide away. The chain uses TRBV20-1 and TRBJ2-1, with D unresolved. The CDR3 is 15 residues long. The germline V and J ends were trimmed by 3 bases and 2 bases, with 14 bases remaining between them. Germline values: CDR1 DFQATT, CDR2 SNEGSKA (reference sequence). The CDR3 sequence is CSASRRRSAYNEQFF. The CDR3 DNA follows: TGCAGTGCTAGTCGACGCAGGAGTGCCTACAATGAGCAGTTCTTC.

This chain uses TRBV7-6 with TRBJ1-6; D is perhaps TRBD1 (6 bases). V shed 5 bases and J shed 5 bases, with 22 bases lying between them. Germline V gives CDR1 SGHVS, CDR2 FNYEAQ. The CDR3 is made up of 18 amino acids. The CDR3 protein is CASSQIRRTATHNSPLHF. CDR3 DNA sequence: TGTGCCAGCAGCCAAATACGTCGGACAGCAACACATAATTCACCCCTCCACTTT. The full variable domain, in which reference TRBV7-6 and TRBJ1-6 provide the parts outside the CDR3, is GAGVSQSPRYKVTKRGQDVALRCDPISGHVSLYWYRQALGQGPEFLTYFNYEAQQDKSGLPNDRFSAERPEGSISTLTIQRTEQRDSAMYRCASSQIRRTATHNSPLHFGNGTRLTVT.

Notes on this clonotype: A much bigger clone sits one base away, suggesting this may be a read error. This sequence joins TRBV27 and TRBJ2-5; 8 bases are a match to TRBD2. Judging by the DNA end, TRBJ2-7 fits better; the J call may be wrong. Per germline, CDR1 MNHEY and CDR2 SMNVEV (reference sequence). This CDR3 spans 16 amino acids. The CDR3, as DNA: TGTGCCAGCCGTGTACGACACCGGGAGGGCCTTTACGAGCAGTACTTC. Translation: CASRVRHREGLYEQYF.

V and J are TRBV20-1 and TRBJ2-2; no firm D call. There are 12 residues in the CDR3. CDR1 DFQATT and CDR2 SNEGSKA come from the germline V gene (reference sequence). Trimming took 8 bases from V and 3 from J, leaving 10 bases between them. The CDR3 here is CSLPHHTGELFF. The CDR3 DNA reads as TGCAGTTTGCCCCACCACACCGGGGAGCTGTTTTTT.

This clonotype came up a few times. J is TRBJ1-6 and V is TRBV20-1; the match to TRBD1 covers 9 bases. The CDR3 loop spans 15 amino acids. Germline V gene data show CDR1 as DFQATT and CDR2 as SNEGSKA (reference sequence). V trimming: 1 base; J trimming: 11 bases; junction bases outside the gene matches: 9. As DNA, the CDR3 is TGCAGTGCTAGAGGACCGGGACAGGGTTTCGCACCCCTCCACTTT. Translated: CSARGPGQGFAPLHF.

The chain combines TRBV9 with TRBJ2-4; 11 bases align to TRBD2. This CDR3 is 18 amino acids long. The V and J ends lost 0 bases and 8 bases, in that order; junction bases with no gene match: 13. The germline V gene encodes CDR1 SGDLS and CDR2 YYNGEE. In DNA, the CDR3 is TGTGCCAGCAGCGTAGAGGGGACTAGCGGAACCAGGGGAGACATTCAGTACTTC. The encoded protein is CASSVEGTSGTRGDIQYF.

This chain links TRBV6-5 with TRBJ2-7, with 8 bases aligning to TRBD1. CDR3 length: 14 amino acids. The germline CDR1 and CDR2 sequences are MNHEY and SVGAGI. Trimming cost V 5 bases and J 7 bases; bases outside gene matches: 10. DNA for the CDR3: TGTGCCAGCAGTCGACCTGGGACAGGTAAAGAGCAGTACTTC. Protein product: CASSRPGTGKEQYF.

This clonotype was seen more than once but under ten times. V and J are TRBV12-3 or TRBV12-4 and TRBJ2-3; no reliable D call. Trimming pared 8 bases from V and 3 bases from J, leaving 9 bases between. This CDR3 has 12 amino acids. The CDR3 here is CASGSTTDTQYF. Written as DNA, the CDR3 is TGTGCCAGCGGTTCAACGACAGATACGCAGTATTTT.

The chain joins TRBV7-3 to TRBJ2-3, with D perhaps TRBD2 (5 bases). Trimming removed 5 bases from V and 6 bases from J, with 15 bases in between. Germline-derived CDR1 and CDR2 are SGHTA and FQGTGA. The CDR3 spans 14 residues. DNA for the CDR3: TGTGCCAGCAGCGAAGCTCGGGGTATGGATACGCAGTATTTT. The encoded protein is CASSEARGMDTQYF. The whole variable domain, filled in from reference TRBV7-3 and TRBJ2-3, reads GAGVSQTPSNKVTEKGKYVELRCDPISGHTALYWYRQSLGQGPEFLIYFQGTGAADDSGLPNDRFFAVRPEGSVSTLKIQRTERGDSAVYLCASSEARGMDTQYFGPGTRLTVL.

The chain is built from TRBV20-1 and TRBJ2-1, with 11 nucleotides matching TRBD2. CDR1 DFQATT and CDR2 SNEGSKA come from the germline V gene (reference sequence). V lost 4 bases to trimming and J lost 4 bases; unmatched junction nucleotides: 3. The CDR3 contains 14 residues. The CDR3 DNA reads TGCAGTGCTATTAGCGGGAGGGGGTACAATGAGCAGTTCTTC. This translates into CSAISGRGYNEQFF.

The gene calls are TRBV24-1 and TRBJ2-3; TRBD2 agrees at 12 bases. The J segment lost 5 bases and the V segment lost 3 bases, leaving 8 bases of the junction unmatched. CDR1 is KGHDR and CDR2 is SFDVKD in the germline V gene. The CDR3 runs to 17 residues. The CDR3 coding sequence is TGTGCCACCAGTGATCGACGGACTAGCGGGATGGTAGATACGCAGTATTTT. It encodes CATSDRRTSGMVDTQYF.

The chain couples TRBV20-1 to TRBJ2-5, with 7 bases identical to TRBD1. TRBJ2-1 explains the end of the DNA better; the J call may be wrong. The CDR3 has 14 residues. The germline V gene has CDR1 DFQATT and CDR2 SNEGSKA (reference sequence). The CDR3 bases are TGCAGTGCCGGGACCGGGACAGAAAAAGAGACCCAGTTCTTC. Its translation: CSAGTGTEKETQFF.

Concerning this clonotype itself: A much larger clone lies one base from this, so it may be a read error. The chain couples TRBV4-2 to TRBJ2-1; 7 bases fit TRBD2. The CDR3 spans 16 residues. The V and J ends lost 0 bases and 6 bases, in that order; junction bases with no gene match: 8. Germline CDR1 reads LGHNA; CDR2 reads YNFKEQ. CDR3 amino acids: CASSQDETGGCNEQFF. DNA for the CDR3: TGTGCCAGCAGCCAAGATGAGACGGGAGGATGCAATGAGCAGTTCTTC.

The chain uses TRBV20-1 and TRBJ1-2, with 10 bases aligning to TRBD1. The germline V gene has CDR1 DFQATT and CDR2 SNEGSKA (reference sequence). CDR3 size: 13 residues. Germline trimming cut 5 bases from V and 3 bases from J; bases unmatched to any gene: 3. CDR3 nucleotide sequence: TGCAGTGCTTATGGACAGGGGGACTATGGCTACACCTTC. Translated, it gives CSAYGQGDYGYTF.

The CDR3 DNA reads TGTGCCAGCAGGCATACAGATAGCACAGATACGCAGTATTTT. Protein sequence: CASRHTDSTDTQYF. The chain carries TRBV3-1 and TRBJ2-3; D gene ambiguous. The CDR3 contains 14 residues. Germline loops: CDR1 LGHDT, CDR2 YNNKEL (reference sequence). V lost 6 bases and J 0 bases, leaving 10 bases between the germline ends.

V usage is TRBV11-1 and J usage is TRBJ2-7; 7 nucleotides align to TRBD2. Trimming cost V 2 bases and J 2 bases; bases outside gene matches: 6. The CDR3 has 15 amino acids. CDR1 is SGHAT and CDR2 is FQDESV in the germline V gene (reference sequence). DNA for the CDR3: TGTGCCAGCAGCTTATCCGGGACTATCACCTACGAGCAGTACTTC. Its protein product is CASSLSGTITYEQYF.

This clonotype was found a few times. This chain joins TRBV5-1 and TRBJ2-7, with 9 bases identical to TRBD1. The CDR3 spans 16 residues. Per germline, CDR1 SGHRS and CDR2 YFSETQ. Trimming took 3 bases from V and 5 from J; bases not matched to a gene: 12. The CDR3 DNA sequence: TGCGCCAGCAGCTCGAACCGGGGACAGGGCTCGAACGAGCAGTACTTC. Residues: CASSSNRGQGSNEQYF.

The V and J genes are TRBV28 and TRBJ2-3, with 10 bases lining up with TRBD2. Trimming took 3 bases from V and 4 from J; bases not matched to a gene: 7. The CDR3 contains 16 residues. Germline CDR1 is MDHEN and CDR2 is SYDVKM. The CDR3 reads CASSFSGTSASDTQYF. CDR3 DNA: TGTGCCAGCAGTTTCTCCGGGACTAGCGCGTCAGATACGCAGTATTTT.

This chain uses TRBV6-1 with TRBJ2-5; D might be TRBD2 (7 bases). The V gene lost 7 bases and the J gene lost 11 bases, with 23 bases spanning the gap. CDR3 length: 14 residues. CDR1 MNHNS and CDR2 SASEGT come from the germline V gene. The CDR3 spells CASTLGGLLGEQYF. In DNA, the CDR3 is TGTGCCAGCACCCTGGGGGGGCTTCTCGGTGAGCAGTACTTC.